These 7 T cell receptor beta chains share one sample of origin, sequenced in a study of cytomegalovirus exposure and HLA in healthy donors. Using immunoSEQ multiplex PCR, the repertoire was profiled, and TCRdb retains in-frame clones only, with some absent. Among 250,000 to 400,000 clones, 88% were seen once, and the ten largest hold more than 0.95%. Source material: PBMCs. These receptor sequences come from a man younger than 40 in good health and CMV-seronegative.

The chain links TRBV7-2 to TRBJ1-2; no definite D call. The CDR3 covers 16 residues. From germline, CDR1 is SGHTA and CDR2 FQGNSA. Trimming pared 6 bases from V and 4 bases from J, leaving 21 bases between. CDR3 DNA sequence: TGTGCCAGCAGTCGTGATCCATTAGCCCTCCTCTATGGCTACACCTTC. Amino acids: CASSRDPLALLYGYTF. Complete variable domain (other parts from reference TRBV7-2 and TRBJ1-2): GAGVSQSPSNKVTEKGKDVELRCDPISGHTALYWYRQSLGQGLEFLIYFQGNSAPDKSGLPSDRFSAERTGGSVSTLTIQRTQQEDSAVYLCASSRDPLALLYGYTFGSGTRLTVV.

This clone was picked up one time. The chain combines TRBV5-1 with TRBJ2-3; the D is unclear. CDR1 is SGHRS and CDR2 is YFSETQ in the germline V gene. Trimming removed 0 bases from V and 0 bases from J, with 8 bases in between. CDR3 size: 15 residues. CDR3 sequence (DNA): TGCGCCAGCAGCTTGGTGGGCCCCAGCACAGATACGCAGTATTTT. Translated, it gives CASSLVGPSTDTQYF.

The chain's CDR3 is CASGADRYNEKLFF. CDR3 nucleotides: TGTGCCAGCGGCGCTGACAGATATAATGAAAAACTGTTTTTT. The chain is built from TRBV6-6 and TRBJ1-4; TRBD1 is a possible D gene (5 bases). There are 14 residues in the CDR3. CDR1 and CDR2 from the germline V gene are MNHNY and SVGAGI (reference sequence). Trimming left V 8 bases short and J 4 bases short, with 14 bases between.

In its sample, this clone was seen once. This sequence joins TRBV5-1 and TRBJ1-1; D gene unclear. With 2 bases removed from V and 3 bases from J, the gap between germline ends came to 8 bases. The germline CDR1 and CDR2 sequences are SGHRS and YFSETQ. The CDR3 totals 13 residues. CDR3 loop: CASSFDSYTEAFF. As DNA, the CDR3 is TGCGCCAGCAGCTTCGACTCGTACACTGAAGCTTTCTTT.

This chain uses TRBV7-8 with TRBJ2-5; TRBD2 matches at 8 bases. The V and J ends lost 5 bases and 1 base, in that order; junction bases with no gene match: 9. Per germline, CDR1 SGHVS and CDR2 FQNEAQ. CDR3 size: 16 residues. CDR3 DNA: TGTGCCAGCAGCCCCAGGGTAGCGGGGACCCAAGAGACCCAGTACTTC. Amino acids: CASSPRVAGTQETQYF.

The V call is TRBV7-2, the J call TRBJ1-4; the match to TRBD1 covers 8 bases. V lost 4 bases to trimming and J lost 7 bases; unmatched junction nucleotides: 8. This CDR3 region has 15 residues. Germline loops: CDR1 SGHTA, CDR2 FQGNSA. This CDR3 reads CASSSQGALGEKLFF. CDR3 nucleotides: TGTGCCAGCAGCTCTCAGGGGGCGTTGGGTGAAAAACTGTTTTTT.

In nucleotides, the CDR3 is TGTGCCAGCACCCAAGGGGGAAGGGCCAAAAACATTCAGTACTTC. Protein product: CASTQGGRAKNIQYF. The chain links TRBV28 to TRBJ2-4, with D perhaps TRBD1 (6 bases). Germline V gives CDR1 MDHEN, CDR2 SYDVKM. V was trimmed by 7 bases and J by 1 base, leaving 14 bases between them. The CDR3 is 15 residues long.